This T cell receptor beta chain was sequenced in a study of T cells expressing NK-cell markers. The CDR3 sequence is 14 residues long. The germline V gene has CDR1 SGDLS and CDR2 YYNGEE. TCRdb re-called the 5' RACE reads; every CDR3 protein appears as one record, without DNA. Its clone listing holds some 600,000 distinct CDR3 sequences. Input material: blood T cells: a sorted CD56 or NKG2C T cell subset, CD4+ or CD8+ T cells, or bulk PBMC T cells (not recorded which). The rearrangement uses TRBV9 and TRBJ1-2; TCRdb calls TRBD1, which cannot be checked without DNA. This TCR came from a young man in good health. Here the CDR3 reads CASSDPGVSYGYTF.